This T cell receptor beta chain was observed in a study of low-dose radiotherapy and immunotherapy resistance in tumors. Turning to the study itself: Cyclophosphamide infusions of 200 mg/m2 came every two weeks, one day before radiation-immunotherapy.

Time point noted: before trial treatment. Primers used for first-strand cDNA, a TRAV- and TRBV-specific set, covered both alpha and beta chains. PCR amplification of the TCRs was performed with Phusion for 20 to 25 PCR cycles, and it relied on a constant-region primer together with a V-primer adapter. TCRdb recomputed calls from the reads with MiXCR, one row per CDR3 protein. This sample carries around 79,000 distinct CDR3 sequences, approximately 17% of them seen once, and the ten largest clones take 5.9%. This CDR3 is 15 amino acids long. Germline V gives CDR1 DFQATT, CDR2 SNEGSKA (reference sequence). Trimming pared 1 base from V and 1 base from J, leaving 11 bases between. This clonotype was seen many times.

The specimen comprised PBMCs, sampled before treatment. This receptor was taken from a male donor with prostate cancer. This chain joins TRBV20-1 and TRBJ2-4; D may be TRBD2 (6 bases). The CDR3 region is CSARVPSGAKNIQYF. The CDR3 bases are TGCAGTGCTAGAGTACCCAGCGGGGCCAAAAACATTCAGTACTTC.